The rows below give T cell receptor beta chains drawn from one sample of a study of blood T cells in healthy people across ages. Using its own MiXCR run on the 5' RACE reads, TCRdb lists one record per CDR3 protein. The data contain about 1.5 million distinct CDR3 sequences, approximately 40% of them singletons. Material: blood. The receptors were gathered from a woman aged 18 to 35 in good health. The conserved cysteine and the conserved F or W are not part of the CDR3 here. Each record gives: V gene, D gene, CDR3 protein. A D gene is named only where the DNA matches it firmly.

TRBV12-3/TRBV12-4,TRBD2,ASSFQGLAGGSPY
TRBV6-1,TRBD1,ASSTRQGYYGYT
TRBV4-1,NA,ASSQGPFRRVEDGYT
TRBV4-1,TRBD1,ASSPTGIDQPQH
TRBV7-2,NA,ASSLDETGPRLYEQY
TRBV20-1,TRBD2,SGRRAGVDEQF
TRBV28,NA,ASRESGTTFDEQY
TRBV7-2,NA,ASSPGISTDTQY
TRBV4-1,NA,ASSQSRGQTYEQY
TRBV7-2,TRBD2,ASSLAPGAGVSETQF
TRBV5-1,TRBD2,ASSGTTGLAGKDEQF
TRBV9,TRBD1,ASSSHRGTGELF
TRBV11-2,NA,ASSIRDPSREQF
TRBV12-3/TRBV12-4,NA,ASSLRLRNEQF
TRBV12-3/TRBV12-4,NA,ASSLSIGNHGYT
TRBV12-3/TRBV12-4,NA,ASSSDSLAKNIQY
TRBV6-5,NA,ASSYSLQSYEQY
TRBV21-1,NA,ASSKATPQREARIPITNTDTQY
TRBV5-6,NA,ASSLAAGIFPDTQY
TRBV25-1,NA,ASRSSTGTPIYEQY
TRBV2,TRBD2,ASSSFTPGGDEQY
TRBV5-1,NA,ASSSHLEQY
TRBV7-2,NA,ASGGQRSYGYT
TRBV3-1,NA,ASSQIGVVYEQY
TRBV27,TRBD1,ASSFVGQQNTEAF
TRBV10-3,NA,AISESVASGANVLT
TRBV29-1,TRBD1,SAGGADYGYT
TRBV7-9,TRBD1,ASSQTAGTGQNEQF
TRBV4-2,NA,ASSQDLSRGDYEQY
TRBV5-1,NA,ASSPQEGRGTEAF
TRBV29-1,TRBD1,SVGGQGNTEAF
TRBV5-6,NA,ASSLLTGGYT
TRBV29-1,TRBD1,SVLAGTGGIYEQY
TRBV11-2,NA,ASSHTRPYMSGEQF
TRBV5-1,TRBD2,ASRSTSGGPTEQF
TRBV6-5,NA,ASSSGRETEAF
TRBV7-9,NA,ASKRLGEGGTEAF
TRBV6-1,NA,ATVPTNEKLF
TRBV6-5,TRBD1,ASTPGQGYQPQH
TRBV2,NA,ASGLPASYEQY
TRBV12-3/TRBV12-4,TRBD1,ASRGDSSYGYT